One sample yielded the 4 T cell receptor beta chains listed below, sequenced in a study of OX40 agonist ivuxolimab in advanced cancers. The protocol was immunoSEQ multiplex PCR, while the TCRdb copy is restricted to in-frame clones and leaves out a portion. The table shows about 69,000 clones, with 80% to 95% occurring only once. The specimen was CD4+ or CD8+ T cells sorted from blood, collected in a trial of the OX40 agonist ivuxolimab. The receptor set was obtained from an adult with an advanced solid tumor such as melanoma, head and neck, liver or kidney cancer.

This clone showed up just once. This chain joins TRBV5-1 and TRBJ2-7, with 12 bases lining up with TRBD2. The V gene end was trimmed by 0 bases and the J gene end by 7 bases; junction bases not matched to a gene: 11. Germline CDR1 SGHRS, CDR2 YFSETQ. This CDR3 contains 17 residues. The CDR3 loop is CASSLALLAGGPREQYF. The DNA for the CDR3 is TGCGCCAGCAGCTTGGCCCTCCTAGCGGGAGGGCCCCGGGAGCAGTACTTC. Supplemented by reference TRBV5-1 and TRBJ2-7, the full variable domain reads KAGVTQTPRYLIKTRGQQVTLSCSPISGHRSVSWYQQTPGQGLQFLFEYFSETQRNKGNFPGRFSGRQFSNSRSEMNVSTLELGDSALYLCASSLALLAGGPREQYFGPGTRLTVT.

The CDR3 bases are TGTGCCAGCAGCCTACAGCGGAGTCAGTTCTTC. Residues: CASSLQRSQFF. The chain links TRBV5-6 to TRBJ2-1, with D possibly matching TRBD2 (5 bases). Germline CDR1 and CDR2: SGHDT and YYEEEE. The CDR3 consists of 11 residues. V dropped 4 bases and J dropped 13 bases, with 12 bases sitting between them.

The V call is TRBV28, the J call TRBJ2-7; 7 bases are a match to TRBD2. CDR1 is MDHEN, CDR2 SYDVKM, per germline. J was trimmed by 0 bases and V by 7 bases; bases with no gene match: 6. The CDR3 covers 14 residues. The CDR3 DNA follows: TGTGCCAGCACTCCTGGGAGGGCCTCCTACGAGCAGTACTTC. It codes for CASTPGRASYEQYF.

The V and J genes are TRBV5-1 and TRBJ2-7; 11 nucleotides match TRBD1. The CDR3 runs to 15 residues. Germline V gene data show CDR1 as SGHRS and CDR2 as YFSETQ. J was trimmed by 4 bases and V by 1 base; bases with no gene match: 4. The CDR3 DNA sequence: TGCGCCAGCAGCTTGACCGGACAGGGGGCATACGAGCAGTACTTC. Translated: CASSLTGQGAYEQYF.